This T cell receptor beta chain is drawn from a study of identical twins. This CDR3 has 14 amino acids. In germline, CDR1 is DFQATT, CDR2 SNEGSKA (reference sequence). The V end was cut by 4 bases, the J end by 5 bases, with 17 bases between. Each CDR3 protein is one row after TCRdb ran MiXCR on the 5' RACE reads. There are hundreds of thousands of distinct CDR3 sequences in the sample; roughly 26% occur only once, and about 2.7% lies in the top ten. This same sample was also part of a study on T cells expressing NK-cell markers.

The sequence was collected from a woman aged 18-29 years in good health. The specimen was CD4+ T cells sorted from blood. The chain employs TRBV20-1 and TRBJ2-5; no reliable D call. CDR3 sequence: CSATRTPVTETQYF. The CDR3 DNA reads as TGCAGTGCTACAAGGACGCCCGTAACTGAGACCCAGTACTTC.